This record looks at one T cell receptor beta chain sequence and its context. Trimming cost V 2 bases and J 0 bases; bases outside gene matches: 6. CDR3 size: 18 residues. CDR1 is LNHDA and CDR2 is SQIVND in the germline V gene (reference sequence). The data derive from a study of control samples from healthy donors and cancer patients. The method was immunoSEQ multiplex PCR; TCRdb's version includes in-frame clones alone and lacks a portion of them. The sample contains about 110,000 clones, approximately 90% of which appear only once. The sequenced sample consisted of blood. The chain employs TRBV19 and TRBJ2-3; 12 bases line up with TRBD2. This receptor was obtained from a woman in her forties or fifties in good health. Here the CDR3 DNA reads TGTGCCAGTAGTATAACCCGACTAGCGGGGGTAAGCACAGATACGCAGTATTTT. It yields the protein CASSITRLAGVSTDTQYF. Full variable domain (remainder filled in from reference TRBV19 and TRBJ2-3): DGGITQSPKYLFRKEGQNVTLSCEQNLNHDAMYWYRQDPGQGLRLIYYSQIVNDFQKGDIAEGYSVSREKKESFPLTVTSAQKNPTAFYLCASSITRLAGVSTDTQYFGPGTRLTVL.